This TCR beta chain was captured by sequencing in a study of shared clonotypes between healthy human individuals. Overall study findings and caveats: Estimated richness values were generally larger in naive subsets than in memory subsets. Expectations were that clonotype sharing among donors would be affected by sequencing depth.

Nashville, Tennessee was home to all donors, each a Caucasian adult. CD4+ cells underwent separation, giving CD45RA+ naive and CD45RA-negative memory subsets. Concerning this clone: Its antigen is unknown.

The protocol was immunoSEQ multiplex PCR, while the TCRdb copy is restricted to in-frame clones and leaves out a portion. Among roughly 2.2 million clones listed, around 92% were seen once. This sequence originates from a young man in good health. Some clones in this sample may be carry-over from other donors' samples. Sample: naive CD4+ T cells from PBMCs. Specified subset: CD45RA+ positively selected.

CDR3 DNA: TGTGCCAGCAGCTTAGGGACTAGCGGGAGAAATGAGCAGTTCTTC. It codes for CASSLGTSGRNEQFF. The chain employs TRBV11-3 and TRBJ2-1; 13 nucleotides line up with TRBD2. The CDR3 has 15 amino acids. With V trimmed by 1 base and J by 7 bases, 1 base remained unmatched. Germline CDR1 and CDR2: SGHNT and YENEEA.